Presented here are 26 T cell receptor beta chains from one specimen sequenced in a study of blood T cell repertoires in COVID-19. Profiling relied on immunoSEQ multiplex PCR, and the TCRdb table lists in-frame clones only, not all of them. The sample lists 300,000 to 400,000 clones, around nine tenths occurring once. What was sequenced was PBMCs or T cells enriched from blood (not recorded which). The receptors derive from a woman aged 30 to 39 who had been exposed to COVID-19.

The chain employs TRBV29-1 and TRBJ1-1, with 8 bases matching TRBD1. V was clipped by 4 bases and J by 1 base; unmatched bases: 5. The length of the CDR3 is 14 residues. Germline lookup yields CDR1 SQVTM and CDR2 ANQGSEA. The CDR3 nucleotides are TGCAGCGTTGTGAAACAGGGGGAGAACACTGAAGCTTTCTTT. Protein: CSVVKQGENTEAFF.

The CDR3 loop reads CARITGEAFF. CDR3 bases: TGTGCCAGGATAACAGGTGAAGCTTTCTTT. The chain links TRBV7-6 to TRBJ1-1; the D gene is possibly TRBD1 (5 bases). Looked up from germline, CDR1 is SGHVS and CDR2 is FNYEAQ. Trimming took 9 bases from V and 7 from J, leaving 9 bases between them. The length of the CDR3 is 10 residues.

The rearrangement links TRBV7-8 to TRBJ2-3; D may be TRBD1 (6 bases). The CDR3 sequence is 15 residues long. Germline loops: CDR1 SGHVS, CDR2 FQNEAQ. The V and J ends lost 5 bases and 10 bases respectively, with 22 bases between them. The CDR3 is CASSLNNQGKLPQYF. CDR3 nucleotides: TGTGCCAGCAGCCTAAATAACCAGGGGAAGTTGCCGCAGTATTTT.

This chain uses TRBV9 with TRBJ2-2; the D gene is possibly TRBD2 (6 bases). Trimming stripped 4 bases from V and 7 bases from J, with 14 bases between. The length of the CDR3 is 14 residues. The germline V gene encodes CDR1 SGDLS and CDR2 YYNGEE. This CDR3 reads CASSPGWGVGELFF. CDR3 sequence (DNA): TGTGCCAGCAGCCCAGGCTGGGGGGTCGGGGAGCTGTTTTTT. The variable domain in full, completed from reference TRBV9 and TRBJ2-2, reads DSGVTQTPKHLITATGQRVTLRCSPRSGDLSVYWYQQSLDQGLQFLIQYYNGEERAKGNILERFSAQQFPDLHSELNLSSLELGDSALYFCASSPGWGVGELFFGEGSRLTVL.

V usage is TRBV4-1 and J usage is TRBJ2-7, with D maybe TRBD2 (5 bases). The V gene's germline CDR1 is MGHRA and CDR2 YSYEKL. The CDR3 runs to 14 residues. The V end lost 2 bases, the J end lost 3 bases, and 11 bases lay between the germline ends. Here the CDR3 reads CASSQPRRGYEQYF. DNA of the CDR3: TGCGCCAGCAGCCAACCCCGACGGGGCTACGAGCAGTACTTC.

The chain combines TRBV5-6 with TRBJ1-4, with TRBD1 identical over 8 bases. The CDR3 spans 14 residues. Germline V CDR1 and CDR2: SGHDT, YYEEEE. The J segment lost 4 bases and the V segment lost 4 bases, leaving 3 bases of the junction unmatched. CDR3 amino acids: CASSRQGSNEKLFF. In DNA form, the CDR3 reads TGTGCCAGCAGCCGACAGGGGAGTAATGAAAAACTGTTTTTT.

CDR3 sequence (DNA): TGTGCCAGCAGCTTGCGACAGAGTACACCCCTATGGCTGGACACCTTC. Translation: CASSLRQSTPLWLDTF. The chain links TRBV5-5 to TRBJ1-2, with a possible D match to TRBD1 (5 bases). Trimming shortened V by 1 base and J by 12 bases, and 25 bases separated the two germline ends. This CDR3 contains 16 residues. Looked up from germline, CDR1 is SGHKS and CDR2 is YYEKEE (reference sequence).

The chain couples TRBV7-3 to TRBJ1-3, with 8 bases aligning to TRBD1. Trimming removed 4 bases from V and 8 bases from J; junction bases left unmatched: 4. This CDR3 spans 13 amino acids. Germline lookup yields CDR1 SGHTA and CDR2 FQGTGA. CDR3 coding DNA: TGTGCCAGCAGCTCCGGACAGGGTGACACCATATATTTT. Its protein product is CASSSGQGDTIYF.

The rearrangement uses TRBV9 and TRBJ2-5; D unresolved. This CDR3 is 13 amino acids long. V lost 0 bases and J lost 2, with 5 bases in between. Germline V CDR1 and CDR2: SGDLS, YYNGEE. CDR3 loop: CASSVAHQETQYF. The CDR3 nucleotides are TGTGCCAGCAGCGTAGCCCATCAAGAGACCCAGTACTTC.

This sequence joins TRBV7-2 and TRBJ1-4, with 10 nucleotides matching TRBD1. CDR3 size: 16 residues. CDR1 SGHTA and CDR2 FQGNSA come from the germline V gene. V shed 6 bases, J shed 0 bases, and the junction held 4 bases outside the gene matches. Here the CDR3 DNA reads TGTGCCAGCAGACGGACAGGGGGATCAACTAATGAAAAACTGTTTTTT. Protein sequence: CASRRTGGSTNEKLFF.

The V and J genes are TRBV11-2 and TRBJ1-4; tentative D call: TRBD1 (5 bases). The length of the CDR3 is 14 residues. The V end was cut by 6 bases, the J end by 7 bases, with 15 bases between. Germline lookup yields CDR1 SGHAT and CDR2 FQNNGV. DNA of the CDR3: TGTGCCAGCAGTCGCCGGCCCAGGGCTGAAAAACTGTTTTTT. It is translated as CASSRRPRAEKLFF.

This chain uses TRBV5-8 with TRBJ2-7; D is possibly TRBD1 (5 bases). The CDR3 consists of 11 residues. CDR1 is SGHTS and CDR2 is YDEGEE in the germline V gene. Trimming took off 5 bases at V and 4 bases at J, with 7 bases between the two ends. The CDR3 bases are TGTGCCAGCAGTTCAGGGTACGAGCAGTACTTC. Its translation is CASSSGYEQYF.

The rearrangement links TRBV18 to TRBJ1-2; the D is unclear. The CDR3 has 13 residues. Germline V gene data show CDR1 as KGHSH and CDR2 as LQKENI. V dropped 8 bases and J dropped 2 bases, with 12 bases sitting between them. In nucleotides, the CDR3 is TGTGCCAGCCGAGGAAGTGAAAACTATGGCTACACCTTC. Translation gives CASRGSENYGYTF.

The chain carries TRBV3-1 (or the pseudogene TRBV3-2) and TRBJ1-2; D is undetermined. The CDR3 has 13 residues. V gave up 2 bases and J gave up 8 bases, with 12 bases separating them. Germline V gene data show CDR1 as LGHDT and CDR2 as YNNKEL (reference sequence). CDR3 DNA: TGTGCCAGCAGCCAAAAAGGCACAGAAGGCTACACCTTC. Encoded protein: CASSQKGTEGYTF.

The chain uses TRBV3-1 (or the pseudogene TRBV3-2) and TRBJ1-1; D perhaps matches TRBD1 (6 bases). V was clipped by 1 base and J by 7 bases, with 13 bases between them. The germline V gene encodes CDR1 LGHDT and CDR2 YNNKEL (reference sequence). This CDR3 has 14 residues. CDR3 nucleotide sequence: TGTGCCAGCAGCCAAGGGGGGGGCGCCGGTGAAGCTTTCTTT. Residues: CASSQGGGAGEAFF.

This chain connects TRBV5-6 to TRBJ1-1, with 8 positions matching TRBD1. The germline V gene encodes CDR1 SGHDT and CDR2 YYEEEE. V gave up 0 bases and J gave up 5 bases; unmatched junction bases: 6. The CDR3 sequence is 15 residues long. As DNA, the CDR3 is TGTGCCAGCAGCTTGGGACAGGGGTCTAGTACTGAAGCTTTCTTT. Residues: CASSLGQGSSTEAFF.

This chain joins TRBV10-2 and TRBJ1-2; the D gene is possibly TRBD1 (6 bases). Deletions cut 3 bases from V and 7 bases from J, with 12 bases between. CDR1 is WSHSY, CDR2 SAAADI, per germline. This CDR3 comprises 13 residues. The CDR3, as DNA: TGCGCCAGCAGTGAAGGGGGTTTCTCTGGCTACACCTTC. Residues: CASSEGGFSGYTF.

V is TRBV5-1 and J is TRBJ1-2, with 12 nucleotides matching TRBD1. Germline CDR1 and CDR2: SGHRS and YFSETQ. The trim removed 0 bases at V and 4 bases at J, leaving 10 bases unmatched. CDR3 length: 18 residues. The CDR3 spells CASSLGGRGQGATYGYTF. In DNA, the CDR3 is TGCGCCAGCAGCTTGGGGGGCCGGGGACAGGGGGCCACCTATGGCTACACCTTC.

The J gene is TRBJ2-3, the V gene TRBV12-3 or TRBV12-4; D gene ambiguous. Deletions cut 6 bases from V and 5 bases from J, with 9 bases between. The CDR3 spans 12 residues. The CDR3 protein is CASRAPGDTQYF. The CDR3 DNA is TGTGCCAGCAGGGCACCGGGAGATACGCAGTATTTT.

V and J are TRBV6-2 or TRBV6-3 and TRBJ2-3; 11 bases align to TRBD2. This CDR3 spans 17 amino acids. V shed 6 bases and J 5 bases; nucleotides not matched to a gene: 13. Germline values: CDR1 MNHEY, CDR2 SVGEGT. This chain's CDR3 is CASSPLAGGPPLDTQYF. CDR3 sequence (DNA): TGTGCCAGCAGCCCTTTAGCGGGGGGGCCGCCTTTAGATACGCAGTATTTT.

V is TRBV5-1 and J is TRBJ2-3; 10 bases fit TRBD2. Looked up from germline, CDR1 is SGHRS and CDR2 is YFSETQ. The CDR3 spans 15 residues. The junction had 3 bases not matched to a gene; V was cut back by 1 base and J by 4 bases. The CDR3 DNA reads as TGCGCCAGCAGCTTGACTAGCGGGGTCTCAGATACGCAGTATTTT. Amino acid sequence: CASSLTSGVSDTQYF.

V and J are TRBV18 and TRBJ1-4; 7 nucleotides agree with TRBD1. Germline assignment: CDR1 KGHSH and CDR2 LQKENI. J was trimmed by 1 base and V by 6 bases; bases with no gene match: 2. CDR3 length: 14 residues. The CDR3 coding sequence is TGTGCCAGCTCCGGGACAGAAACTAATGAAAAACTGTTTTTT. Its protein product is CASSGTETNEKLFF. Combining the CDR3 with reference TRBV18 and TRBJ1-4 gives the whole variable domain NAGVMQNPRHLVRRRGQEARLRCSPMKGHSHVYWYRQLPEEGLKFMVYLQKENIIDESGMPKERFSAEFPKEGPSILRIQQVVRGDSAAYFCASSGTETNEKLFFGSGTQLSVL.

The chain links TRBV25-1 to TRBJ1-2, with TRBD1 matching 8 bases. The J segment lost 2 bases and the V segment lost 4 bases, leaving 0 bases of the junction unmatched. The length of the CDR3 is 13 residues. Per the germline V gene, CDR1 is MGHDK and CDR2 is SYGVNS. CDR3 in amino acids: CASSGTGNYGYTF. The CDR3 nucleotides are TGTGCCAGCAGTGGGACAGGGAACTATGGCTACACCTTC.

The genes are TRBV4-3 and TRBJ1-3; D might be TRBD1 (6 bases). This CDR3 region has 15 residues. Germline CDR1 and CDR2: LGHNA and YSLEER. Deletions cut 1 base from V and 4 bases from J, with 11 bases between. The CDR3 region has the DNA TGCGCCAGCAGCCAAGCAGGGGCTCGCGGAAACACCATATATTTT. Its protein is CASSQAGARGNTIYF.

This clone was counted only a few times. This chain uses TRBV15 with TRBJ1-5; TRBD1 agrees at 8 bases. The CDR3 contains 15 residues. The V segment lost 5 bases and the J segment 2 bases; nucleotides outside the gene matches: 5. Germline CDR1 is LNHNV and CDR2 is YYDKDF (reference sequence). CDR3 sequence (DNA): TGTGCCACCAGCTCCAGGGGGCTGGGCAATCAGCCCCAGCATTTT. It translates to CATSSRGLGNQPQHF.

Comments on this clone: Other nucleotide sequences from this sample produce the same CDR3. The chain links TRBV9 to TRBJ2-7; 8 bases line up with TRBD1. The CDR3 is 15 residues long. Germline CDR1 reads SGDLS; CDR2 reads YYNGEE. The V and J ends lost 0 bases and 2 bases, in that order; junction bases with no gene match: 4. The CDR3 DNA is TGTGCCAGCAGCGTAGCAGGGACAGGTCCCTACGAGCAGTACTTC. It encodes CASSVAGTGPYEQYF. The full variable domain, its missing parts supplied by reference TRBV9 and TRBJ2-7, is DSGVTQTPKHLITATGQRVTLRCSPRSGDLSVYWYQQSLDQGLQFLIQYYNGEERAKGNILERFSAQQFPDLHSELNLSSLELGDSALYFCASSVAGTGPYEQYFGPGTRLTVT.